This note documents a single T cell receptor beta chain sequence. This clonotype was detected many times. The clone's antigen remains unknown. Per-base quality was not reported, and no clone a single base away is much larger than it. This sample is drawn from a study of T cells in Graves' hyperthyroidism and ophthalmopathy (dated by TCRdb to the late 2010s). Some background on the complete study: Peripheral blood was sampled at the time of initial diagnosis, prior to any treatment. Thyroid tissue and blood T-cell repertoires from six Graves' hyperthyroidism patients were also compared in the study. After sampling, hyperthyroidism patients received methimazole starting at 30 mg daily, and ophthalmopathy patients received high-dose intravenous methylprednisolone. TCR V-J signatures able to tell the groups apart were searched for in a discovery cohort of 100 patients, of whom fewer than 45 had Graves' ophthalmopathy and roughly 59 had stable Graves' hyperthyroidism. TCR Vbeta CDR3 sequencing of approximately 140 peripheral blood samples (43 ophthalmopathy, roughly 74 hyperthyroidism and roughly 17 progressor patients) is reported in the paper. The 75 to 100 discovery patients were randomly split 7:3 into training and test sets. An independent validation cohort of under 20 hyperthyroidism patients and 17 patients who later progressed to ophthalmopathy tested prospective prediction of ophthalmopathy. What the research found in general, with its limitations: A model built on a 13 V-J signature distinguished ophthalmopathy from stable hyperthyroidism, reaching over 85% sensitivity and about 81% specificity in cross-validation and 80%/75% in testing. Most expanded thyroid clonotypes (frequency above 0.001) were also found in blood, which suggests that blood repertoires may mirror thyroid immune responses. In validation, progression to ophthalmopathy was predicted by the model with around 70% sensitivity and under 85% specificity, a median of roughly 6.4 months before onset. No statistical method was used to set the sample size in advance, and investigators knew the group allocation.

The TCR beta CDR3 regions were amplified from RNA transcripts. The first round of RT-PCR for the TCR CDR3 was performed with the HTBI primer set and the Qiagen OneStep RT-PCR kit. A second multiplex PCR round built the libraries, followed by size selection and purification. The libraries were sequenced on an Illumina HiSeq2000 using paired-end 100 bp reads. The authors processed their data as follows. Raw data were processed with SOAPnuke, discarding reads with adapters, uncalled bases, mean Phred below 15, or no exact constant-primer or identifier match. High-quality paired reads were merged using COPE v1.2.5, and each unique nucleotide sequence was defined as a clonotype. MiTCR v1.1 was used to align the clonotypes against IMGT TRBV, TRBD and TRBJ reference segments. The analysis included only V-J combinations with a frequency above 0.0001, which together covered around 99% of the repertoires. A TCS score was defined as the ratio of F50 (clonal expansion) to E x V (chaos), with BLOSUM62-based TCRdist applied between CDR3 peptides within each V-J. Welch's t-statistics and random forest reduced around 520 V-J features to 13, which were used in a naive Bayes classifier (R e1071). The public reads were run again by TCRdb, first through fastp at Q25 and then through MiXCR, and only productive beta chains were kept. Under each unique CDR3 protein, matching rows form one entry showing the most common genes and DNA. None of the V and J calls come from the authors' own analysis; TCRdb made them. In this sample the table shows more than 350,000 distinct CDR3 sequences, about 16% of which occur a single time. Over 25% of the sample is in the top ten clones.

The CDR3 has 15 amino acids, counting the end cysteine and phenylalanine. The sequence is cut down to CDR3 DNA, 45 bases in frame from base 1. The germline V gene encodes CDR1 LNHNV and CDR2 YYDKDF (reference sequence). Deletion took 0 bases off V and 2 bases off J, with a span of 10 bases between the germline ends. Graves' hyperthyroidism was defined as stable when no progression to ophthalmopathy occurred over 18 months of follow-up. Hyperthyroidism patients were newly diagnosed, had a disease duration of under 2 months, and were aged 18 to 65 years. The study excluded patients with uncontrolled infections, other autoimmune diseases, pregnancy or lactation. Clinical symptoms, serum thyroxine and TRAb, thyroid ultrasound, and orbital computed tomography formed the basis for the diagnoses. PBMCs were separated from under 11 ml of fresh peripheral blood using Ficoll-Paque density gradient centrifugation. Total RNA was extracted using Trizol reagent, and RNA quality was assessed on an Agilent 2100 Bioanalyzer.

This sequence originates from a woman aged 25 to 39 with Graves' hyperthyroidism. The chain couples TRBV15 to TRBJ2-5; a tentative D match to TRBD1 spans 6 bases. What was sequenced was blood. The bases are TGTGCCACCAGCAGAGATCCGGGACAACAAGAGACCCAGTACTTC. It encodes CATSRDPGQQETQYF.